A selection of T cell receptor beta chains follows, all from one sample in a study of blood T cell repertoires in COVID-19. Assay: immunoSEQ multiplex PCR; the TCRdb copy retains only in-frame clones and omits some. The table shows roughly 200,000 clones, with 88% occurring only once. The sample taken for sequencing was peripheral blood. Receptors originate from a man aged 40-49 years with active or convalescent COVID-19. CDR3s include the opening cysteine and the closing phenylalanine or tryptophan. D genes are given only for firm matches. Not every row has a clone size; where given, it reads once, few, many or a size class.

TRBV13,TRBJ2-4,.,.,CASSLGRVIAKNIQYF,TGTGCCAGCAGCTTAGGCAGGGTGATAGCCAAAAACATTCAGTACTTC
TRBV5-4,TRBJ1-2,.,.,CASSSGPGGAFYGYTF,TGTGCCAGCAGCTCAGGGCCGGGGGGTGCTTTCTATGGCTACACCTTC
TRBV14,TRBJ2-2,TRBD2,.,CASSHRTSGGAVRTGELFF,TGTGCCAGCAGCCACCGGACTAGCGGGGGGGCCGTAAGGACCGGGGAGCTGTTTTTT
TRBV2,TRBJ1-2,.,.,CASSVEGRTGGYTF,TGTGCCAGCAGTGTTGAGGGCAGGACCGGTGGCTACACCTTC
TRBV9,TRBJ2-3,TRBD1,once,CASTRTGGEDTQYF,TGTGCCAGCACGAGGACAGGGGGCGAAGATACGCAGTATTTT
TRBV9,TRBJ1-5,.,.,CASSVTAQGTSSNNQPQHF,TGTGCCAGCAGCGTAACCGCGCAGGGGACGTCATCCAACAATCAGCCCCAGCATTTT
TRBV20-1,TRBJ1-5,.,.,CSASAGVGQPQHF,TGCAGTGCTAGTGCCGGGGTTGGGCAGCCCCAGCATTTT
TRBV11-3,TRBJ2-2,.,.,CASSLIWQGTAGELFF,TGTGCCAGCAGCTTAATCTGGCAGGGGACGGCCGGGGAGCTGTTTTTT
TRBV27,TRBJ1-1,.,once,CASRMEGPNTEAFF,TGTGCCAGCAGGATGGAGGGCCCGAACACTGAAGCTTTCTTT
TRBV15,TRBJ1-5,.,once,CATSRDGEVNSNQPQHF,TGTGCCACCAGCAGAGATGGAGAGGTTAATAGCAATCAGCCCCAGCATTTT
TRBV9,TRBJ2-1,TRBD2,.,CASSPPAGTSVYNEQFF,TGTGCCAGCAGTCCACCAGCCGGGACTAGCGTATACAATGAGCAGTTCTTC
TRBV7-9,TRBJ1-1,.,.,CASSRNSGSTEAFF,TGTGCCAGCAGCCGCAATAGTGGGAGCACTGAAGCTTTCTTT
TRBV28,TRBJ1-1,.,.,CASSLLSQGHTEAFF,TGTGCCAGCAGTTTATTATCACAGGGACACACTGAAGCTTTCTTT
TRBV12-5,TRBJ2-5,.,.,CASGLVLGNVGETQYF,TGTGCTAGTGGTTTGGTACTAGGGAATGTTGGGGAGACCCAGTACTTC
TRBV19,TRBJ2-6,TRBD1,.,CASSTGQGSSGANVLTF,TGTGCCAGTAGTACGGGACAGGGAAGCTCTGGGGCCAACGTCCTGACTTTC
TRBV5-1,TRBJ1-4,TRBD1,.,CASSLDGTGEKLFF,TGCGCCAGCAGCTTGGACGGGACAGGGGAAAAACTGTTTTTT
TRBV6-6,TRBJ1-2,TRBD1,.,CASSGGDGYTF,TGTGCCAGCTCAGGGGGCGACGGCTACACCTTC
TRBV27,TRBJ1-5,TRBD1,.,CASRGTGGLQPQHF,TGTGCCAGCAGGGGGACAGGGGGCCTGCAGCCCCAGCATTTT
TRBV7-9,TRBJ2-1,.,.,CASSDLGTAGRQFF,TGTGCCAGCAGCGACCTTGGGACTGCTGGGCGTCAGTTCTTC
TRBV6-5,TRBJ2-1,.,.,CASSYPGSRYEQFF,TGTGCCAGCAGTTACCCCGGGTCCCGCTACGAGCAGTTCTTC
TRBV5-1,TRBJ1-1,.,.,CASSLEVGNTEAFF,TGCGCCAGCAGCTTGGAAGTCGGTAACACTGAAGCTTTCTTT
TRBV6-4,TRBJ1-2,TRBD1,.,CASRPDRGDYGYTF,TGTGCCAGCAGACCAGACAGGGGAGACTATGGCTACACCTTC
TRBV30,TRBJ2-1,TRBD1,.,CAWSPGTGYKQFF,TGTGCCTGGAGTCCCGGGACAGGGTATAAGCAGTTCTTC
TRBV6-5,TRBJ1-1,.,.,CASRRTGNTEAFF,TGTGCCAGCAGAAGGACGGGAAACACTGAAGCTTTCTTT
TRBV2,TRBJ1-5,TRBD1,.,CASSWTGVNQPQHF,TGTGCCAGCAGCTGGACAGGGGTCAATCAGCCCCAGCATTTT
TRBV19,TRBJ1-2,TRBD1,.,CASSSPGQGARYGYTF,TGTGCCAGTAGTTCACCGGGACAGGGGGCGAGGTATGGCTACACCTTC
TRBV29-1,TRBJ1-1,TRBD1,once,CSVEGDRGDTEAFF,TGCAGCGTAGAAGGGGACAGGGGGGACACTGAAGCTTTCTTT
TRBV5-1,TRBJ2-7,TRBD1,once,CASSIRGQGNEQYF,TGCGCCAGCAGTATCCGGGGACAGGGGAACGAGCAGTACTTC
TRBV9,TRBJ1-6,.,.,CASSVKHSNSPLHF,TGTGCCAGCAGCGTAAAGCACAGTAATTCACCCCTCCACTTT
TRBV5-4,TRBJ1-2,TRBD1,.,CASSRGLSGGSYGYTF,TGTGCCAGCAGCCGGGGGTTGTCAGGGGGAAGCTATGGCTACACCTTC
TRBV28,TRBJ1-1,.,.,CASSPATGPNTEAFF,TGTGCCAGCAGTCCGGCGACAGGACCGAACACTGAAGCTTTCTTT
TRBV28,TRBJ2-5,TRBD1,.,CASSFRDRGKTQYF,TGTGCCAGCAGTTTCCGGGACAGGGGAAAGACCCAGTACTTC
TRBV25-1,TRBJ2-7,TRBD2,.,CASSSGTTDPTGEQYF,TGTGCCAGCAGTAGCGGGACTACAGACCCCACCGGGGAGCAGTACTTC
TRBV5-6,TRBJ2-5,.,.,CASSSPGVQETQYF,TGTGCCAGCAGCTCACCAGGGGTCCAGGAGACCCAGTACTTC
TRBV5-1,TRBJ2-7,TRBD1,once,CASSSQGGTYEQYF,TGCGCCAGCAGCTCACAGGGGGGAACCTACGAGCAGTACTTC
TRBV16,TRBJ1-5,.,.,CASSQLLPGRADQPQHF,TGTGCCAGCAGCCAATTATTGCCAGGCAGGGCTGATCAGCCCCAGCATTTT
TRBV5-1,TRBJ1-1,.,.,CASSLGGPGDDDTEAFF,TGCGCCAGCAGCTTGGGAGGGCCAGGGGATGATGACACTGAAGCTTTCTTT
TRBV19,TRBJ2-1,.,.,CASSMSAGYEQFF,TGTGCCAGTAGTATGAGTGCAGGCTATGAGCAGTTCTTC
TRBV6-5,TRBJ2-5,.,.,CASSYQNTGLETQYF,TGTGCCAGCAGTTACCAGAACACAGGGCTGGAGACCCAGTACTTC
TRBV5-1,TRBJ2-3,TRBD2,.,CASSPDGGSSTDTQYF,TGCGCCAGCAGCCCTGACGGGGGGAGTAGCACAGATACGCAGTATTTT
TRBV11-2,TRBJ1-2,TRBD1,.,CASSLRAGTGAANYGYTF,TGTGCCAGCAGCTTAAGAGCCGGGACAGGGGCAGCTAACTATGGCTACACCTTC
TRBV4-1,TRBJ1-2,.,.,CASSQSLTGYGYTF,TGCGCCAGCAGCCAATCTCTAACTGGCTATGGCTACACCTTC
TRBV5-4,TRBJ2-5,.,.,CASSLEVQGRTQYF,TGTGCCAGCAGCTTGGAAGTTCAGGGGAGGACCCAGTACTTC
TRBV7-9,TRBJ1-2,TRBD1,.,CASSLAQGANYGYTF,TGTGCCAGCAGCTTAGCGCAGGGGGCGAACTATGGCTACACCTTC
TRBV28,TRBJ1-3,.,.,CASSLDTGRVYGNTIYF,TGTGCCAGCAGTTTAGATACGGGCAGGGTGTACGGAAACACCATATATTTT
TRBV19,TRBJ2-5,TRBD1,.,CASSINAGTGMEETQYF,TGTGCCAGTAGTATAAATGCCGGGACAGGGATGGAAGAGACCCAGTACTTC
TRBV2,TRBJ1-2,.,.,CASSEIRGPNYGYTF,TGTGCCAGCAGTGAAATCAGGGGCCCTAACTATGGCTACACCTTC
TRBV9,TRBJ1-6,.,.,CASSPGQSYNSPLHF,TGTGCCAGCAGTCCCGGACAGTCCTATAATTCACCCCTCCACTTT
TRBV4-2,TRBJ2-7,.,.,CASSQVSGLSYEQYF,TGTGCCAGCAGCCAAGTCTCGGGACTTTCCTACGAGCAGTACTTC
TRBV5-1,TRBJ2-2,TRBD1,.,CASSSDRGRDTGELFF,TGCGCCAGCAGTTCGGACAGGGGGCGTGACACCGGGGAGCTGTTTTTT
TRBV4-1,TRBJ1-1,.,.,CASSQHSLNTEAFF,TGCGCCAGCAGCCAGCACAGCCTGAACACTGAAGCTTTCTTT
TRBV6-5,TRBJ2-3,TRBD2,.,CASNLERGGLDTQYF,TGTGCCAGCAACCTAGAGCGGGGGGGCTTAGATACGCAGTATTTT
TRBV19,TRBJ1-1,TRBD1,.,CASKTGQGVGYTEAFF,TGTGCCAGTAAGACCGGACAGGGTGTGGGGTACACTGAAGCTTTCTTT
TRBV28,TRBJ1-1,TRBD1,.,CASRFQGAEAFF,TGTGCCAGCAGGTTCCAGGGGGCAGAAGCTTTCTTT